The clone carrying this TCR beta chain was recorded a few times. Its antigen remains unknown. The CDR3 length is 15 residues. The V and J ends lost 4 bases and 4 bases, in that order; junction bases with no gene match: 9. From germline, CDR1 is LGHDT and CDR2 YNNKEL (reference sequence). This entry is derived from a study of T cell repertoires in cytomegalovirus infection. About the study: Public TCR beta signatures marked donors with CMV infection and the matching HLA.

General study results and limits: Based on cumulative public TCR beta family frequency, carriers of CMV plus the relevant HLA were identified. The study found HLA-C-restricted CMV-specific TCR beta clonotypes dominating the ex vivo response.

In TCRdb, the reads were re-called with MiXCR into one record per CDR3 protein. Of 200,000 to 300,000 distinct CDR3 sequences in the sample, 9.1% were seen once. The J gene is TRBJ2-5, the V gene TRBV3-1; TRBD1 agrees at 7 bases. This TCR was recovered from a human donor in good health (CMV status not recorded). Some clones in this sample may be carry-over from other donors' samples. The sequencing sample was made of PBMCs. The CDR3 bases are TGTGCCAGCAGCCCGTCCCTTCGACAGGGAGAGACCCAGTACTTC. This sequence encodes CASSPSLRQGETQYF.